In this sample, the clone carrying this T cell receptor (beta chain) turned up many times. The antigen is not known. Other DNA sequences in this specimen translate into the identical CDR3. Ahead of thyroid surgery, no patient had received treatment of any kind. Original data processing: The study took CDR3 differences across clinicopathological groups and made a distant-metastasis classifier for papillary thyroid cancer from them. MiXCR reprocessed the PCR reads for TCRdb. The authors' filters were not applied to this entry. The sample lists 26,000 or so clones; 16% were seen once. These data come from a study of metastatic and nonmetastatic thyroid tumors. In the study overall: For malignant and benign thyroid patients, tumor or nodule tissue and blood were the sources whose repertoires were compared. General study results and limits: When malignant thyroid tumors were compared with benign nodules, TCR beta diversity was reportedly significantly higher in the malignant tumors. This held in both blood and tumor samples.

The CDR3 runs to 13 residues. V shed 8 bases and J shed 2 bases, with 12 bases lying between them. CDR1 SNHLY and CDR2 FYNNEI come from the germline V gene. The sequenced sample consisted of blood. The chain links TRBV2 to TRBJ1-2; D is undetermined. The source of this sequence is a male donor with papillary thyroid cancer or a benign thyroid nodule (not recorded which). Some clones in this sample may be carry-over from other donors' samples. DNA for the CDR3: TGTGCCAGCGGCCGGGGAGGCAACTATGGCTACACCTTC. Translated, it gives CASGRGGNYGYTF.